The source of this TCR beta chain is a study of CD8 T cells in Susac syndrome. Germline CDR1 SGDLS, CDR2 YYNGEE. Germline trimming cut 1 base from V and 9 bases from J; bases unmatched to any gene: 7. This CDR3 has 15 amino acids. Random hexamers were used to reverse transcribe an amount of about 0.5 to 1 ug RNA. TCRdb processed the immunoSEQ multiplex PCR reads anew with MiXCR; each CDR3 protein has one entry. This sample yields 150,000 to 200,000 distinct CDR3 sequences, of which about 93% are seen a single time; around 0.14% belongs to the top ten. The study sequenced TCR beta in blood CD8+ and CD4+ T cells.

The sequenced sample consisted of CD4+ T cells from PBMCs. This chain joins TRBV9 and TRBJ2-1, with 10 nucleotides matching TRBD2. The clonotype originates from a human donor in good health. CDR3 protein: CASSVISGGATEQFF. The CDR3 DNA follows: TGTGCCAGCAGCGTAATCAGCGGGGGGGCCACTGAGCAGTTCTTC.